These T cell receptor beta chains were read from a single sample in a study of shared clonotypes between healthy human individuals. Generated by immunoSEQ multiplex PCR, the TCRdb table keeps only in-frame clones and is missing some. The sample has 2 million to 2.5 million clones, approximately 94% seen once. Material for sequencing was naive CD8+ T cells sorted from blood. These receptors originate from a man younger than 35 in good health. The CDR3 runs from the conserved cysteine through the conserved F or W. D genes are given only for firm matches. Only part of the rows carry a size: once, few, many, or a class if the clone is expanded.

j_call d_call v_call clone_size cdr3_aa cdr3_nt
TRBJ1-2 . TRBV5-1 . CASSLVVDTGGYTF TGCGCCAGCAGCTTGGTAGTGGACACCGGTGGCTACACCTTC
TRBJ1-6 . TRBV19 . CASSIQGFDSPLHF TGTGCCAGTAGTATACAGGGGTTCGATTCACCCCTCCACTTT
TRBJ2-3 TRBD2 TRBV5-1 . CASSLARGLAGTDTQYF TGCGCCAGCAGCTTGGCCCGAGGCCTAGCGGGAACAGATACGCAGTATTTT
TRBJ2-3 TRBD2 TRBV6-6 . CASSYISGPTDTQYF TGTGCCAGCAGTTACATTAGCGGGCCCACAGATACGCAGTATTTT
TRBJ2-5 TRBD2 TRBV10-1 . CASRAWTGTSGTQETQYF TGCGCCAGCAGGGCTTGGACCGGGACTAGCGGGACCCAAGAGACCCAGTACTTC
TRBJ1-1 . TRBV10-2 . CASSESFTEAFF TGCGCCAGCAGTGAATCGTTCACTGAAGCTTTCTTT
TRBJ2-2 TRBD2 TRBV30 . CAWSAGLAGGELFF TGTGCCTGGAGTGCGGGACTAGCGGGCGGGGAGCTGTTTTTT
TRBJ2-7 TRBD1 TRBV15 . CATSEGGEGPGYYEQYF TGTGCCACGTCTGAAGGGGGCGAGGGACCCGGATACTACGAGCAGTACTTC
TRBJ2-2 TRBD2 TRBV28 . CASSLGTRVLGELFF TGTGCCAGCAGTTTGGGGACTAGGGTTCTCGGGGAGCTGTTTTTT
TRBJ2-5 . TRBV10-3 . CAISESPGQETQYF TGTGCCATCAGTGAGTCGCCTGGACAAGAGACCCAGTACTTC
TRBJ2-3 . TRBV29-1 . CSVEWGELSTDTQYF TGCAGCGTTGAATGGGGAGAACTTAGCACAGATACGCAGTATTTT
TRBJ1-2 TRBD1 TRBV19 . CASSGRDSDSHFYGYTF TGTGCCAGTAGTGGGAGGGACAGCGACTCCCACTTCTATGGCTACACCTTC
TRBJ1-3 TRBD1 TRBV9 once CASSEDREGLGNTIYF TGTGCCAGCAGCGAGGACAGGGAGGGGTTGGGAAACACCATATATTTT
TRBJ2-5 . TRBV10-2 once CASSEPDWDFQETQYF TGCGCCAGCAGTGAGCCCGACTGGGATTTCCAAGAGACCCAGTACTTC
TRBJ1-6 . TRBV27 . CASSLHPARSPLHF TGTGCCAGCAGTCTCCATCCTGCCAGATCACCCCTCCACTTT
TRBJ2-5 . TRBV27 . CASSLTRTSETQYF TGTGCCAGCAGTCTGACTAGGACCTCGGAGACCCAGTACTTC
TRBJ1-1 . TRBV11-2 . CASSPEVRQAAYPNTEAFF TGTGCCAGCAGCCCAGAGGTCCGTCAAGCGGCCTACCCGAACACTGAAGCTTTCTTT
TRBJ2-1 TRBD2 TRBV7-9 . CASSSTSGSYNEQFF TGTGCCAGCAGTTCGACTAGCGGCTCCTACAATGAGCAGTTCTTC
TRBJ2-7 . TRBV4-1 . CASSPRIAYEQYF TGCGCCAGCAGCCCCCGGATCGCCTACGAGCAGTACTTC
TRBJ2-7 TRBD1 TRBV19 . CASSISGTGAYEQYF TGTGCCAGTAGTATATCCGGGACAGGGGCCTACGAGCAGTACTTC
TRBJ2-7 TRBD2 TRBV19 . CASSAIPGREQYF TGTGCCAGTAGCGCCATCCCCGGGAGGGAGCAGTACTTC
TRBJ2-1 . TRBV4-1 . CASSLIRGSVEQFF TGCGCCAGCAGCCTAATTAGGGGGAGTGTTGAGCAGTTCTTC
TRBJ2-2 TRBD1 TRBV29-1 once CSVEGTGVATGELFF TGCAGCGTTGAAGGGACAGGGGTTGCCACCGGGGAGCTGTTTTTT